This T cell receptor beta chain was identified during a study of early T cells in non-severe SARS-CoV-2 infection. TCRdb passed the 5' RACE reads through MiXCR, listing each CDR3 protein once. This table holds under 90,000 distinct CDR3 sequences, around 13% found once. This clonotype was recorded a few times. Losses at the gene ends were 3 bases for V and 2 bases for J; bases not matched to a gene: 3. The germline V gene has CDR1 SEHNR and CDR2 FQNEAQ (reference sequence). This CDR3 spans 15 amino acids. This sequence originates from an adult who was a healthcare worker with PCR-confirmed SARS-CoV-2 infection or an uninfected control (not recorded which). The chain uses TRBV7-9 and TRBJ2-3, with TRBD1 matching 9 bases. The sample taken for sequencing was whole blood. CDR3 sequence (DNA): TGTGCCAGCAGCTTCGGGACAGGGTACACAGATACGCAGTATTTT. Amino acids: CASSFGTGYTDTQYF. Full variable domain (missing parts from reference TRBV7-9 and TRBJ2-3): DTGVSQNPRHKITKRGQNVTFRCDPISEHNRLYWYRQTLGQGPEFLTYFQNEAQLEKSRLLSDRFSAERPKGSFSTLEIQRTEQGDSAMYLCASSFGTGYTDTQYFGPGTRLTVL.